These 20 T cell receptor beta chains were all obtained from the same sample, sequenced in a study of CD8+ T cells in alopecia areata. Treatment defined: oral pan-JAK inhibitor, 5-10 mg twice daily. Extracted from the samples, RNA was reverse transcribed into cDNA to serve as the sequencing template. Produced via immunoSEQ multiplex PCR; TCRdb's table is partial and in-frame only. The table has fewer than 250,000 clones, 60% to 70% seen once. The sample in question was CD4+ T cells sorted from blood, obtained at week 4, from a patient treated with tofacitinib. These receptor sequences come from a human donor with alopecia areata.

This sequence joins TRBV28 and TRBJ2-1; D is unresolved. Germline CDR1 and CDR2: MDHEN and SYDVKM. Between the trimmed V and J ends, which lost 3 bases and 14 bases, there was a span of 11 bases. This CDR3 is 11 amino acids long. CDR3: CASSFRNTEFF. CDR3 bases: TGTGCCAGCAGTTTTAGGAACACAGAGTTCTTC.

This clone was observed a few times. The chain employs TRBV28 and TRBJ2-3; 9 nucleotides agree with TRBD2. This CDR3 has 15 amino acids. Per germline, CDR1 MDHEN and CDR2 SYDVKM. Trimming took 6 bases from V and 3 from J; bases not matched to a gene: 7. CDR3 region: CASRGSGSRTDTQYF. CDR3 nucleotide sequence: TGTGCCAGCAGGGGTAGCGGGAGTAGGACAGATACGCAGTATTTT.

The CDR3 DNA reads TGTGCCAGCAGCCAGGGACACGGACGAGATACGCAGTATTTT. Translating it yields CASSQGHGRDTQYF. V is TRBV11-2 and J is TRBJ2-3; D may be TRBD1 (6 bases). The CDR3 is 14 residues long. Between the trimmed V and J ends, which lost 5 bases and 5 bases, there was a span of 14 bases. Germline V CDR1 and CDR2: SGHAT, FQNNGV.

The J gene is TRBJ2-4, the V gene TRBV29-1, with a weak D call TRBD2 (6 bases). Between the trimmed V and J ends, which lost 0 bases and 7 bases, there was a span of 19 bases. CDR1 and CDR2 from the germline V gene are SQVTM and ANQGSEA. This CDR3 region has 16 residues. The chain's CDR3 is CSVEESKGGAGNIQYF. The CDR3 DNA reads as TGCAGCGTTGAAGAAAGCAAAGGAGGGGCCGGTAACATTCAGTACTTC.

The chain joins TRBV29-1 to TRBJ1-2, with D unclear. Germline CDR1 is SQVTM and CDR2 is ANQGSEA. The CDR3 sequence is 11 residues long. The V gene lost 5 bases and the J gene lost 8 bases, with 12 bases spanning the gap. The CDR3 here is CSVQAGRGYTF. The CDR3 DNA is TGCAGCGTTCAGGCGGGGAGAGGCTACACCTTC.

This clone has a handful of counts. This chain uses TRBV30 with TRBJ1-5; perhaps TRBD1 as D (5 bases). V shed 3 bases and J shed 4 bases, with 10 bases lying between them. Germline CDR1 reads GTSNPN; CDR2 reads SVGIG (reference sequence). This CDR3 comprises 13 residues. CDR3 sequence: CAWRGRENQPQHF. Here the CDR3 DNA reads TGTGCCTGGAGAGGCAGGGAAAATCAGCCCCAGCATTTT.

The rearrangement uses TRBV30 and TRBJ2-1; TRBD2 is a possible D gene (7 bases). CDR1 is GTSNPN and CDR2 is SVGIG in the germline V gene (reference sequence). Trimming removed 7 bases from V and 7 bases from J, with 11 bases in between. The CDR3 runs 11 residues. The CDR3 loop reads CALGRGNEQFF. DNA of the CDR3: TGTGCCTTAGGGAGGGGGAATGAGCAGTTCTTC.

This chain connects TRBV5-1 to TRBJ2-2, with D possibly TRBD1 on 5 matching bases. This CDR3 comprises 13 residues. Germline CDR1 SGHRS, CDR2 YFSETQ. The V end was cut by 4 bases, the J end by 7 bases, with 11 bases between. The CDR3 nucleotides are TGCGCCAGCAGCCTCCTAGGGGACGGGGAGCTGTTTTTT. The encoded protein is CASSLLGDGELFF.

This clone was detected a few times. The chain couples TRBV2 to TRBJ2-2, with no clear D. This CDR3 is built from 12 residues. Germline V CDR1 and CDR2: SNHLY, FYNNEI. V was pared by 6 bases and J by 8 bases, with 10 bases between. In nucleotides, the CDR3 is TGTGCCAGCAGCGCTACCAGGGGGGAGCTGTTTTTT. Translated: CASSATRGELFF.

This chain joins TRBV29-1 and TRBJ2-6; D gene uncertain. Germline loops: CDR1 SQVTM, CDR2 ANQGSEA. V was cut by 7 bases and J by 0 bases, with 10 bases left in between. The CDR3 has 14 residues. In DNA form, the CDR3 reads TGCAGCGCGAAGCCCCACTCTGGGGCCAACGTCCTGACTTTC. Residues: CSAKPHSGANVLTF.

This chain joins TRBV27 and TRBJ2-1; the match to TRBD2 covers 8 bases. Germline CDR1 is MNHEY and CDR2 is SMNVEV (reference sequence). V shed 5 bases, J shed 8 bases, and the junction held 11 bases outside the gene matches. The CDR3 totals 15 residues. The CDR3 spells CASSTTAGAAYEQFF. In DNA form, the CDR3 reads TGTGCCAGCAGTACCACAGCGGGAGCAGCTTATGAGCAGTTCTTC.

The V and J genes are TRBV29-1 and TRBJ1-2, with 8 nucleotides matching TRBD1. The CDR3 length is 15 residues. The V segment lost 6 bases and the J segment 3 bases; nucleotides outside the gene matches: 12. Germline CDR1 SQVTM, CDR2 ANQGSEA. The CDR3 region is CSVTSGRGLYYGYTF. CDR3 DNA sequence: TGCAGCGTGACGTCGGGCAGGGGGCTTTACTATGGCTACACCTTC.

This clone was detected once. The V call is TRBV29-1, the J call TRBJ2-7; 7 bases are shared with TRBD2. Trimming removed 0 bases from V and 0 bases from J; junction bases left unmatched: 8. The germline CDR1 and CDR2 sequences are SQVTM and ANQGSEA. This CDR3 contains 16 residues. The CDR3 nucleotides are TGCAGCGTTGAAGATAGTGTGGGAGGGATCTCCTACGAGCAGTACTTC. Protein: CSVEDSVGGISYEQYF.

The genes are TRBV18 and TRBJ1-1; no clear D. The germline CDR1 and CDR2 sequences are KGHSH and LQKENI. This CDR3 contains 15 residues. V gave up 1 base and J gave up 2 bases, with 11 bases separating them. CDR3 nucleotide sequence: TGTGCCAGCTCACCACTAATGCAGCTTAACACTGAAGCTTTCTTT. Protein product: CASSPLMQLNTEAFF.

This clone was observed once. The chain links TRBV7-8 to TRBJ2-1; D remains unclear. Trimming cost V 4 bases and J 1 base, with 11 bases left between them. There are 15 residues in the CDR3. Germline V gene lookup returns CDR1 SGHVS and CDR2 FQNEAQ. DNA of the CDR3: TGTGCCAGCAGCTCTTCTAGTGGGTCCTACAATGAGCAGTTCTTC. It codes for CASSSSSGSYNEQFF. Full variable domain (missing parts from reference TRBV7-8 and TRBJ2-1): GAGVSQSPRYKVAKRGQDVALRCDPISGHVSLFWYQQALGQGPEFLTYFQNEAQLDKSGLPSDRFFAERPEGSVSTLKIQRTQQEDSAVYLCASSSSSGSYNEQFFGPGTRLTVL.

This clone has only a few counts. The chain recombines TRBV4-1 with TRBJ2-3; D gene uncertain. V gave up 0 bases and J gave up 0 bases, with 10 bases separating them. Looked up from germline, CDR1 is MGHRA and CDR2 is YSYEKL. CDR3 size: 16 residues. CDR3 amino acids: CASSQDNGGSTDTQYF. CDR3 in DNA: TGCGCCAGCAGCCAAGATAACGGCGGTAGCACAGATACGCAGTATTTT.

The J gene is TRBJ1-1, the V gene TRBV28; the D gene is possibly TRBD1 (5 bases). The CDR3 runs to 14 residues. Trimming took 4 bases from V and 9 from J, leaving 18 bases between them. The germline CDR1 and CDR2 sequences are MDHEN and SYDVKM. CDR3 DNA sequence: TGTGCCAGCAGTTCTGGACACATGGAGGTTAAAGCTTTCTTT. Amino acids: CASSSGHMEVKAFF.

The genes are TRBV30 and TRBJ1-1; D remains ambiguous. This CDR3 comprises 11 residues. The ends were cut back, 4 bases at V and 3 bases at J, with 6 bases in the middle. CDR1 is GTSNPN and CDR2 is SVGIG in the germline V gene (reference sequence). CDR3 amino acids: CAWIGYTEAFF. Here the CDR3 DNA reads TGTGCCTGGATAGGGTACACTGAAGCTTTCTTT. Combining the CDR3 with reference TRBV30 and TRBJ1-1 gives the whole variable domain SQTIHQWPATLVQPVGSPLSLECTVEGTSNPNLYWYRQAAGRGLQLLFYSVGIGQISSEVPQNLSASRPQDRQFILSSKKLLLSDSGFYLCAWIGYTEAFFGQGTRLTVV.

Only a few counts were recorded for this clone. V is TRBV2 and J is TRBJ2-7, with 12 bases aligning to TRBD1. The germline V gene has CDR1 SNHLY and CDR2 FYNNEI. CDR3 length: 17 residues. Trimming took 0 bases from V and 3 from J; bases not matched to a gene: 6. Written as DNA, the CDR3 is TGTGCCAGCAGTGAAGCGCTTGGGACAGGGGGCAGCTACGAGCAGTACTTC. Its protein product is CASSEALGTGGSYEQYF.

This clone appeared a few times. This sequence joins TRBV11-2 and TRBJ1-2, with a weak D call TRBD1 (6 bases). In germline, CDR1 is SGHAT, CDR2 FQNNGV. This CDR3 has 13 amino acids. The ends were cut back, 5 bases at V and 7 bases at J, with 14 bases in the middle. For the CDR3, the DNA is TGTGCCAGCAGCCCGGGACATTGGGGTGGCTACACCTTC. Residues: CASSPGHWGGYTF.